What follows are 14 T cell receptor beta chains derived from one specimen sequenced in a study of shared clonotypes between healthy human individuals. The data were produced by immunoSEQ multiplex PCR, yet TCRdb's version contains in-frame clones alone and is incomplete. This table holds approximately 1,000,000 clones, 70% to 85% found once. The sequencing sample was made of memory CD4+ T cells from PBMCs. Subset noted: CD45RA-negative fraction. The receptors shown here come from a man younger than 35 in good health. Some clones in this sample may be carry-over from other donors' samples.

The table lists this clone with a count of one. The J gene is TRBJ2-4, the V gene TRBV18; 8 nucleotides line up with TRBD2. After removal of 4 bases from V and 8 bases from J, the junction contained 7 bases not matched to a gene. The germline V gene encodes CDR1 KGHSH and CDR2 LQKENI. The CDR3 length is 14 residues. The CDR3 sequence: CASSLGLDGDIQYF. For the CDR3, the DNA is TGTGCCAGCTCACTGGGACTAGATGGGGACATTCAGTACTTC.

The V and J genes are TRBV6-1 and TRBJ1-1; no definite D call. Per the germline V gene, CDR1 is MNHNS and CDR2 is SASEGT. The length of the CDR3 is 13 residues. Trimming shortened V by 5 bases and J by 5 bases, and 12 bases separated the two germline ends. The CDR3 sequence: CASSLRSRTEAFF. CDR3 DNA: TGTGCCAGCAGTCTCCGGAGTAGGACTGAAGCTTTCTTT.

V gene TRBV4-3 combines with J gene TRBJ1-2; possible D gene TRBD1, 5 bases. The CDR3 contains 15 residues. Trimming removed 3 bases at V and 6 bases at J, with 17 bases between. Germline values: CDR1 LGHNA, CDR2 YSLEER. The CDR3 here is CASSQAGGAPDGYTF. The CDR3 DNA follows: TGCGCCAGCAGCCAGGCCGGGGGTGCTCCGGATGGCTACACCTTC.

The CDR3 here is CASSETNGPIQETQYF. Written as DNA, the CDR3 is TGCGCCAGCAGTGAGACCAACGGACCAATCCAAGAGACCCAGTACTTC. The chain recombines TRBV10-2 with TRBJ2-5; D remains unclear. CDR1 WSHSY and CDR2 SAAADI come from the germline V gene. V was shortened by 2 bases and J by 1 base, with 14 bases between the two germline ends. CDR3 size: 16 residues.

This clone was found many times. The chain employs TRBV4-1 and TRBJ1-4; no firm D call. V gave up 0 bases and J gave up 10 bases, with 9 bases separating them. CDR3 length equals 13 residues. CDR1 and CDR2 from the germline V gene are MGHRA and YSYEKL. The CDR3 coding sequence is TGCGCCAGCAGCCAAGATTGGGAGGGAAAACTGTTTTTT. This sequence encodes CASSQDWEGKLFF.

At least ten counts were recorded for this clone. This chain uses TRBV7-2 with TRBJ2-7, with TRBD2 as a possible D gene (7 bases). Per the germline V gene, CDR1 is SGHTA and CDR2 is FQGNSA. The CDR3 totals 14 residues. Trimming removed 6 bases at V and 4 bases at J, with 16 bases between. CDR3 in amino acids: CASRPGRGEYEQYF. As DNA, the CDR3 is TGTGCCAGCAGACCGGGGAGGGGGGAGTACGAGCAGTACTTC.

The chain uses TRBV5-1 and TRBJ2-2; 14 nucleotides agree with TRBD2. The junction had 11 bases not matched to a gene; V was cut back by 0 bases and J by 7 bases. Looked up from germline, CDR1 is SGHRS and CDR2 is YFSETQ. The CDR3 runs 19 residues. CDR3 protein: CASSLVRGTSGSLSGELFF. In DNA form, the CDR3 reads TGCGCCAGCAGCTTGGTGCGGGGGACTAGCGGGAGTTTGAGCGGGGAGCTGTTTTTT.

The V gene is TRBV11-1, the J gene TRBJ2-7; tentatively, D is TRBD1 (6 bases). Per the germline V gene, CDR1 is SGHAT and CDR2 is FQDESV (reference sequence). Trimming removed 2 bases at V and 0 bases at J, with 8 bases between. The CDR3 has 14 amino acids. CDR3 sequence (DNA): TGTGCCAGCAGCTTACAGGGGAGCTCCTACGAGCAGTACTTC. It is translated as CASSLQGSSYEQYF.

This clone was seen repeatedly, ten times or more. V and J are TRBV5-1 and TRBJ2-7; 12 positions match TRBD1. The CDR3 length is 15 residues. The junction had 8 bases not matched to a gene; V was cut back by 4 bases and J by 6 bases. Germline V CDR1 and CDR2: SGHRS, YFSETQ. The chain's CDR3 is CASSRMGQGAGEQYF. DNA of the CDR3: TGCGCCAGCAGCCGGATGGGACAGGGGGCTGGCGAGCAGTACTTC.

In the case of this clone: This sequence may be a read error, since a much larger clone differs from it by one base. The chain recombines TRBV6-4 with TRBJ1-2; D remains unclear. Trimming took 6 bases from V and 0 from J, leaving 8 bases between them. Germline V gene lookup returns CDR1 MRHNA and CDR2 SNTAGT. The CDR3 is 13 residues long. CDR3 nucleotide sequence: TGTGCCAGCAGCCCCGGGCCTAACTATGGCTACACCTTC. It specifies CASSPGPNYGYTF.

The chain couples TRBV6-1 to TRBJ2-3; D may be TRBD1 or TRBD2 (5 bases each). Trimming took 2 bases from V and 6 from J, leaving 12 bases between them. The CDR3 covers 14 residues. Germline CDR1 and CDR2: MNHNS and SASEGT. CDR3 DNA: TGTGCCAGCAGTGAACGGGGACGGCGGGATACGCAGTATTTT. Protein: CASSERGRRDTQYF.

The chain carries TRBV30 and TRBJ2-1, with D hard to call. V was trimmed by 2 bases and J by 8 bases, leaving 10 bases between them. The V gene's germline CDR1 is GTSNPN and CDR2 SVGIG (reference sequence). This CDR3 is built from 12 residues. This CDR3 reads CAWSPSDYEQFF. Here the CDR3 DNA reads TGTGCCTGGAGTCCTAGTGACTATGAGCAGTTCTTC.

The count of this clone is one. The chain links TRBV5-1 to TRBJ2-3, with a tentative D call TRBD2 (7 bases). The CDR3 totals 16 residues. Between the trimmed V and J ends, which lost 4 bases and 4 bases, there was a span of 19 bases. The germline gives CDR1 SGHRS, CDR2 YFSETQ. The CDR3, as DNA: TGCGCCAGCAGCGCCCTCGGGGGGCTTTCCGCAGATACGCAGTATTTT. This encodes CASSALGGLSADTQYF.

This chain connects TRBV6-6 to TRBJ2-7; D may be TRBD2 (5 bases). Germline CDR1 reads MNHNY; CDR2 reads SVGAGI (reference sequence). Deletions cut 5 bases from V and 5 bases from J, with 19 bases between. The CDR3 length is 15 residues. The CDR3 protein is CASSRSEGLRHEQYF. The CDR3 DNA reads as TGTGCCAGCAGTCGTAGCGAGGGATTGCGCCACGAGCAGTACTTC.